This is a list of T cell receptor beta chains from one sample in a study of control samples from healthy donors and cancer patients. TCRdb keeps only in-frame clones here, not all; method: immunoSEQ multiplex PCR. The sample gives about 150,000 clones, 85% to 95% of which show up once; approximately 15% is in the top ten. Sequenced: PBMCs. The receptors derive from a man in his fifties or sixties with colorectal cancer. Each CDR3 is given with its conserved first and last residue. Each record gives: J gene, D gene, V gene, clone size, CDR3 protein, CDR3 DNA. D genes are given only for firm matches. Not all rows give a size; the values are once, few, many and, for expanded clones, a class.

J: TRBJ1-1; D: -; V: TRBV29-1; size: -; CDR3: CSGAVFMNTEAFF; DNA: TGCAGCGGGGCCGTTTTTATGAACACTGAAGCTTTCTTT
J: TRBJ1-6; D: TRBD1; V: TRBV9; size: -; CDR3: CASSTGTGGYNSPLHF; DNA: TGTGCCAGCAGCACTGGGACAGGGGGGTATAATTCACCCCTCCACTTT
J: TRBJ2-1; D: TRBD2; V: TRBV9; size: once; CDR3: CASSVGLASYNEQFF; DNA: TGTGCCAGCAGCGTAGGACTAGCCTCCTACAATGAGCAGTTCTTC
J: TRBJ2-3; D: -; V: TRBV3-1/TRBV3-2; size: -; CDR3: CASSQPGGPQYF; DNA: TGTGCCAGCAGCCAACCTGGGGGGCCGCAGTATTTT
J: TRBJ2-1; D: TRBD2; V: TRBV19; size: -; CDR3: CASSIRLAGGTEQFF; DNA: TGTGCCAGTAGTATCAGGCTAGCGGGGGGTACTGAGCAGTTCTTC
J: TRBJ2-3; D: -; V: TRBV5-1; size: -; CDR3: CASSSGTGVTDTQYF; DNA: TGCGCCAGCAGCTCCGGGACGGGAGTCACAGATACGCAGTATTTT
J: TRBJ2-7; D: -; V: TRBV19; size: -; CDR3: CASSRVGHPSYEQYF; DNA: TGTGCCAGTAGTAGAGTAGGACACCCGTCCTACGAGCAGTACTTC
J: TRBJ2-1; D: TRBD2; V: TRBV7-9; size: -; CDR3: CASSSGTSGAKVF; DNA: TGTGCCAGCAGCTCCGGGACTAGCGGGGCCAAAGTCTTC
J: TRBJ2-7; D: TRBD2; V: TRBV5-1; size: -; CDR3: CASSLTSGGTEQYF; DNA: TGCGCCAGCAGCTTGACTAGCGGGGGAACCGAGCAGTACTTC
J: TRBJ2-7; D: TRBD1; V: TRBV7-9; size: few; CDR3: CASSLRTGDEQYF; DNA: TGTGCCAGCAGCTTGAGGACAGGGGACGAGCAGTACTTC
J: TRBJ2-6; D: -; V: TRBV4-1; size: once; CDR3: CASSQLKTQGARPGANVLTF; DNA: TGCGCCAGCAGCCAACTTAAAACACAGGGAGCGAGGCCTGGGGCCAACGTCCTGACTTTC
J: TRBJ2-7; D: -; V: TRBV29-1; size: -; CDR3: CSVAEGSFYEQYF; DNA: TGCAGCGTTGCGGAGGGGTCCTTCTACGAGCAGTACTTC
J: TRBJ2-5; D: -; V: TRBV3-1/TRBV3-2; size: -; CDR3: CASSRRVEETQYF; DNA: TGTGCCAGCAGCCGACGGGTAGAAGAGACCCAGTACTTC
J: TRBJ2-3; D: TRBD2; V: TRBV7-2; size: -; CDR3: CASSFRGGYSSTDTQYF; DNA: TGTGCCAGCAGCTTCCGGGGGGGTTATTCTAGCACAGATACGCAGTATTTT
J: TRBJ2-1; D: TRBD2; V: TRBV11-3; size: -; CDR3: CASSSRLAPNEQFF; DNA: TGTGCCAGCAGCTCAAGACTAGCACCCAATGAGCAGTTCTTC
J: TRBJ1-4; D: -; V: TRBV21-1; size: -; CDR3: CASSQDRGNEKLFF; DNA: TGTGCCAGCAGTCAGGACAGGGGTAATGAAAAACTGTTTTTT
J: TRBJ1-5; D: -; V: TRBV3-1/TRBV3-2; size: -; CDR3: CASSQGTLGNQPQHF; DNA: TGTGCCAGCAGCCAAGGTACACTGGGCAATCAGCCCCAGCATTTT
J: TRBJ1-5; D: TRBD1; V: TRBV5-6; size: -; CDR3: CASSGTGTGYQPQHF; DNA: TGTGCCAGCAGCGGAACCGGGACAGGGTATCAGCCCCAGCATTTT
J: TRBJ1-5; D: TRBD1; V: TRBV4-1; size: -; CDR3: CASSLIPDRFNQPQHF; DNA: TGCGCCAGCAGCCTCATCCCGGACAGGTTCAATCAGCCCCAGCATTTT
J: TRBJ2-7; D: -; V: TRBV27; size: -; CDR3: CASSFSPPGTRGYEQYF; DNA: TGTGCCAGCAGTTTCTCCCCTCCCGGGACAAGGGGCTACGAGCAGTACTTC
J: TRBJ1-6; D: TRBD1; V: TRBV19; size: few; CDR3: CASGQGGSSPLHF; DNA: TGTGCCAGCGGACAGGGAGGCAGTTCACCCCTCCACTTT
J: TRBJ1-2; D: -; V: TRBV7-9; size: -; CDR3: CASSLGGQNYGYTF; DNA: TGTGCCAGCAGCTTGGGGGGCCAGAACTATGGCTACACCTTC
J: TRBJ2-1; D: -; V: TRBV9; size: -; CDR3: CASSDKGLAGATGEQFF; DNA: TGTGCCAGCAGCGACAAAGGGTTGGCGGGGGCTACAGGTGAGCAGTTCTTC
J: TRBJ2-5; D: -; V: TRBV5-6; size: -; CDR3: CASSLRGSSETQYF; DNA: TGTGCCAGCAGCTTGCGGGGTAGCAGTGAGACCCAGTACTTC
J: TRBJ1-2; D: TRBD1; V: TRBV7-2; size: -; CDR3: CASSSRQGSGYTF; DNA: TGTGCCAGCAGCTCACGACAGGGGTCTGGCTACACCTTC
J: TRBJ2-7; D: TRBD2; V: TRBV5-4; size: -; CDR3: CASSLSGGLYEQYF; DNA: TGTGCCAGCAGCTTGAGCGGGGGGCTGTACGAGCAGTACTTC
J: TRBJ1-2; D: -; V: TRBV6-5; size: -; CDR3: CASSLEWGGDYGYTF; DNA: TGTGCCAGCAGCCTAGAGTGGGGGGGCGACTATGGCTACACCTTC
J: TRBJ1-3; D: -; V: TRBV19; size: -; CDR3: CASSPLNSGGPGNTIYF; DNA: TGTGCCAGTAGTCCCCTAAACTCGGGGGGGCCCGGAAACACCATATATTTT
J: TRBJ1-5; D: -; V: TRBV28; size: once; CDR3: CASSRDGNQPQHF; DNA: TGTGCCAGCAGTCGGGATGGGAATCAGCCCCAGCATTTT
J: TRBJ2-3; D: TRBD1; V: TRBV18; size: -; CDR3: CASSAGQGAGDTQYF; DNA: TGTGCCAGCTCAGCCGGACAGGGGGCAGGAGATACGCAGTATTTT
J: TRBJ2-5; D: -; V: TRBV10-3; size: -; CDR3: CAIKAAGETQYF; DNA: TGTGCCATCAAAGCGGCAGGGGAGACCCAGTACTTC
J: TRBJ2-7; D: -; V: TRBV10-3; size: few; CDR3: CAIRAGPYEQYF; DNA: TGTGCCATCCGAGCGGGCCCCTACGAGCAGTACTTC
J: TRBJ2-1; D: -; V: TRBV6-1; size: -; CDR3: CASSEGGGDHNEQFF; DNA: TGTGCCAGCAGTGAGGGCGGAGGGGACCACAATGAGCAGTTCTTC
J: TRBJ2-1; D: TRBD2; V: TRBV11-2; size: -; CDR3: CASSPRVAGGLLPHEQFF; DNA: TGTGCCAGCAGCCCCCGGGTAGCGGGGGGGCTTCTTCCCCATGAGCAGTTCTTC
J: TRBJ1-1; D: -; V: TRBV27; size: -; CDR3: CASSLIPDANTEAFF; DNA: TGTGCCAGCAGTTTAATCCCGGACGCGAACACTGAAGCTTTCTTT
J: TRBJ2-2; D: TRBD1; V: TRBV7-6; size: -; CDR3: CASSLATGTTGELFF; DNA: TGTGCCAGCAGCTTAGCGACAGGGACCACCGGGGAGCTGTTTTTT
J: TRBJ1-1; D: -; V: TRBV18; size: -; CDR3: CASSPPSGLAFF; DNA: TGTGCCAGCTCACCACCATCAGGGTTGGCTTTCTTT
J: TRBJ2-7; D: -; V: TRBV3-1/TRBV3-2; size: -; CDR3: CASEKTGYEQYF; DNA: TGTGCCAGCGAAAAGACAGGCTACGAGCAGTACTTC
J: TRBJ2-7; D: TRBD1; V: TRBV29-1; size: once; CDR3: CSGTGANSYEQYF; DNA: TGCAGCGGGACAGGGGCGAACTCCTACGAGCAGTACTTC
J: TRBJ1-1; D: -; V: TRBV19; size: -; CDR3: CASSITGLATEAFF; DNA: TGTGCCAGTAGTATAACAGGTCTAGCCACTGAAGCTTTCTTT
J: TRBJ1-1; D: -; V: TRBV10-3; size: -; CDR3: CAISLQGLNTEAFF; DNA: TGTGCCATCAGCTTACAGGGACTGAACACTGAAGCTTTCTTT
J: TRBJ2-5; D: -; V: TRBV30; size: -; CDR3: CAWSAQSQETQYF; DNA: TGTGCCTGGAGTGCCCAGAGCCAAGAGACCCAGTACTTC
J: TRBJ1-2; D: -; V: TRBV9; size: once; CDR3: CASSPGTTNYGYTF; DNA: TGTGCCAGCAGCCCTGGGACGACTAACTATGGCTACACCTTC
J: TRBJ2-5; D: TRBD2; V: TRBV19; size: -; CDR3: CASRTSGEPGQETQYF; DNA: TGTGCCAGTAGGACTAGCGGGGAGCCGGGGCAAGAGACCCAGTACTTC
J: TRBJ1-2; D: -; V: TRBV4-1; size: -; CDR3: CASSQPSRGYTF; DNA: TGCGCCAGCAGCCAACCTAGCCGGGGCTACACCTTC
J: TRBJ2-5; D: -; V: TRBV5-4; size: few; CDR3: CASSLGGIEETQYF; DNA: TGTGCCAGCAGCTTGGGAGGGATAGAGGAGACCCAGTACTTC
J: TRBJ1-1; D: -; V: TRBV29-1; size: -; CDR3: CSVERRRGASRTEAFF; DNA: TGCAGCGTTGAGAGAAGAAGGGGGGCGAGTAGGACTGAAGCTTTCTTT
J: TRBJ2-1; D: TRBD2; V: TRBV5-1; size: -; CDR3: CASSLIGGASNEQFF; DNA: TGCGCCAGCAGCTTGATCGGGGGGGCCTCCAATGAGCAGTTCTTC
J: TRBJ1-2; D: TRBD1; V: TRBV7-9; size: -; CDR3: CASSFRRIRDRVYGYTF; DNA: TGTGCCAGCAGCTTCCGCCGCATCCGGGACAGGGTCTATGGCTACACCTTC
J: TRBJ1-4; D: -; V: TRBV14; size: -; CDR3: CASSQGGILNEKLFF; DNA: TGTGCCAGCAGCCAAGGAGGAATCCTTAATGAAAAACTGTTTTTT